The 4 T cell receptor beta chains reported below all come from one sample, sequenced in a study of metastatic and nonmetastatic thyroid tumors. Treatment of any kind had been given to no patient before thyroid surgery. MiXCR reprocessed the PCR reads for TCRdb. The sample gives 15,000 or so clones, about 25% of which show up once; roughly 14% is in the top ten. The sequenced sample was adjacent normal tissue. The receptors come from a female donor with papillary thyroid cancer or a benign thyroid nodule (not recorded which). Some clones in this sample may be carry-over from other donors' samples.

This clone was seen ten or more times. In the same sample, other DNA sequences code for this CDR3. This sequence joins TRBV30 and TRBJ1-2; D is unclear. CDR1 and CDR2 (germline): GTSNPN, SVGIG (reference sequence). The CDR3 is 16 amino acids. V shed 5 bases and J shed 4 bases, with 23 bases lying between them. This CDR3 is CAWFEMGPKGSYGYTF. DNA of the CDR3: TGTGCCTGGTTCGAAATGGGCCCCAAGGGCTCCTATGGCTACACCTTC.

The V gene is TRBV6-1, the J gene TRBJ2-7; TRBD2 is a possible D gene (6 bases). Germline assignment: CDR1 MNHNS and CDR2 SASEGT. This CDR3 comprises 14 residues. Trimming took off 7 bases at V and 3 bases at J, with 16 bases between the two ends. The CDR3 is CASIRKQDYYEQYF. In DNA form, the CDR3 reads TGTGCCAGCATTAGGAAACAGGACTACTACGAGCAGTACTTC.

CDR3 sequence reads: CASTLTQGRRGTQYF. The CDR3 nucleotides are TGTGCCAGCACCCTTACCCAGGGGCGCAGGGGGACCCAGTACTTC. V is TRBV6-2 or TRBV6-3 and J is TRBJ2-5, with D maybe TRBD1 (6 bases). Per germline, CDR1 MNHEY and CDR2 SVGEGT. Trimming pared 7 bases from V and 7 bases from J, leaving 22 bases between. The CDR3 is 15 amino acids.

The gene calls are TRBV11-2 and TRBJ1-1, with unresolved D. The germline V gene has CDR1 SGHAT and CDR2 FQNNGV. Trimming stripped 1 base from V and 12 bases from J, with 15 bases between. The CDR3 runs 13 residues. CDR3 in DNA: TGTGCCAGCAGCTTAGTACCGGGAGAGGCGACTTTCTTT. It translates to CASSLVPGEATFF.